Below, 14 T cell receptor beta chains from the same sample are listed, as sequenced in a study of neurological immune-mediated disorders. As for time point: longitudinal time-point 3. TCRdb reprocessed the 5' RACE reads via MiXCR and lists one record per CDR3 protein. The sample holds approximately 89,000 distinct CDR3 sequences; about 4% are singletons and the top ten take 5% to 6%. The sample was PBMCs. These receptors were obtained from a woman aged 60 to 75 with multiple sclerosis.

This clonotype was seen ten or more times. J is TRBJ1-2 and V is TRBV5-1; D not certain. CDR1 and CDR2 (germline): SGHRS, YFSETQ. The CDR3 is 15 residues long. Between the trimmed V and J ends, which lost 0 bases and 8 bases, there was a span of 17 bases. CDR3 residues: CASSLAPTSSRGYTF. The CDR3 nucleotides are TGCGCCAGCAGCTTGGCCCCGACTTCCTCGAGGGGCTACACCTTC.

This clonotype was found many times. The chain recombines TRBV15 with TRBJ2-5, with unresolved D. V shed 0 bases and J shed 1 base, with 6 bases lying between them. Germline CDR1 LNHNV, CDR2 YYDKDF (reference sequence). The CDR3 has 14 residues. CDR3: CATSRDGSQETQYF. Written as DNA, the CDR3 is TGTGCCACCAGCAGAGATGGCAGCCAAGAGACCCAGTACTTC.

The table lists this clonotype with many counts. This chain connects TRBV5-1 to TRBJ1-4; 9 positions match TRBD1. The CDR3 runs to 14 residues. The germline gives CDR1 SGHRS, CDR2 YFSETQ. Germline trimming cut 4 bases from V and 8 bases from J; bases unmatched to any gene: 6. The DNA of the CDR3 is TGCGCCAGCAGCCTCACAGGGGGCTTGGAAAAACTGTTTTTT. It translates to CASSLTGGLEKLFF.

In this sample, this clonotype turned up many times. J is TRBJ1-5 and V is TRBV6-5; D unclear. Trimming pared 7 bases from V and 2 bases from J, leaving 15 bases between. There are 15 residues in the CDR3. Germline V CDR1 and CDR2: MNHEY, SVGAGI. CDR3: CASKVEGIGNQPQHF. Written as DNA, the CDR3 is TGTGCCAGCAAAGTGGAAGGGATTGGCAATCAGCCCCAGCATTTT.

This clonotype was counted ten times or more. The gene calls are TRBV20-1 and TRBJ1-3; possibly TRBD1 for D (6 bases). The germline CDR1 and CDR2 sequences are DFQATT and SNEGSKA (reference sequence). The CDR3 covers 14 residues. V was cut by 5 bases and J by 0 bases, with 11 bases left in between. The CDR3 here is CSAFDRSSGNTIYF. The CDR3 coding sequence is TGCAGTGCTTTCGACAGGTCCTCTGGAAACACCATATATTTT.

There are many counts of this clonotype. The chain combines TRBV20-1 with TRBJ1-5; possibly TRBD1 for D (5 bases). The germline V and J ends were trimmed by 5 bases and 7 bases, with 18 bases remaining between them. The length of the CDR3 is 14 residues. Germline CDR1 is DFQATT and CDR2 is SNEGSKA (reference sequence). In DNA form, the CDR3 reads TGCAGTGCTGGACCCCGGCAGGGCGGACAGCCCCAGCATTTT. Encoded protein: CSAGPRQGGQPQHF.

This clonotype showed up many times. The chain carries TRBV4-2 and TRBJ1-5, with D maybe TRBD1 (6 bases). Germline CDR1 is LGHNA and CDR2 is YNFKEQ. The V end lost 0 bases, the J end lost 1 base, and 16 bases lay between the germline ends. The CDR3 has 18 residues. In nucleotides, the CDR3 is TGTGCCAGCAGCCAAGATTCGGGCGACAGGTTAAGCAATCAGCCCCAGCATTTT. It is translated as CASSQDSGDRLSNQPQHF.

This clonotype was seen repeatedly, ten times or more. The chain is built from TRBV6-2 or TRBV6-3 and TRBJ1-5; D possibly corresponds to TRBD1 (6 bases). V was shortened by 6 bases and J by 9 bases, with 9 bases between the two germline ends. The CDR3 consists of 11 residues. In germline, CDR1 is MNHEY, CDR2 SVGEGT. CDR3 region: CASRGGTPQHF. The DNA of the CDR3 is TGTGCCAGCAGAGGGGGGACGCCCCAGCATTTT.

At least ten counts were recorded for this clonotype. This rearrangement joins TRBV5-6 to TRBJ2-7, with 9 bases aligning to TRBD1. The CDR3 runs 18 residues. Germline V lookup: CDR1 SGHDT, CDR2 YYEEEE. J was trimmed by 5 bases and V by 0 bases; bases with no gene match: 15. The CDR3 is CASSLGPNPGTGLHEQYF. CDR3 coding DNA: TGTGCCAGCAGCTTGGGCCCCAACCCCGGGACAGGGCTCCACGAGCAGTACTTC. Combining the CDR3 with reference TRBV5-6 and TRBJ2-7 gives the whole variable domain DAGVTQSPTHLIKTRGQQVTLRCSPKSGHDTVSWYQQALGQGPQFIFQYYEEEERQRGNFPDRFSGHQFPNYSSELNVNALLLGDSALYLCASSLGPNPGTGLHEQYFGPGTRLTVT.

This clonotype was counted many times. The rearrangement joins TRBV5-1 to TRBJ1-4; D may be TRBD1 (5 bases). The V gene lost 6 bases and the J gene lost 3 bases, with 12 bases spanning the gap. The germline CDR1 and CDR2 sequences are SGHRS and YFSETQ. This CDR3 has 14 residues. CDR3 amino acids: CASMEGNSNEKLFF. The DNA of the CDR3 is TGCGCCAGCATGGAGGGGAACTCTAATGAAAAACTGTTTTTT.

This clonotype was seen at least ten times. This sequence joins TRBV5-1 and TRBJ1-1; no firm D call. The length of the CDR3 is 14 residues. The germline V gene has CDR1 SGHRS and CDR2 YFSETQ. V shed 3 bases and J shed 0 bases, with 9 bases lying between them. CDR3: CASSSSVLNTEAFF. The CDR3 region has the DNA TGCGCCAGCAGCTCTTCCGTATTGAACACTGAAGCTTTCTTT. The whole variable domain, remainder taken from reference TRBV5-1 and TRBJ1-1, is KAGVTQTPRYLIKTRGQQVTLSCSPISGHRSVSWYQQTPGQGLQFLFEYFSETQRNKGNFPGRFSGRQFSNSRSEMNVSTLELGDSALYLCASSSSVLNTEAFFGQGTRLTVV.

This clonotype occurred many times. This sequence joins TRBV24-1 and TRBJ2-1, with D possibly being TRBD2 (6 bases). Per the germline V gene, CDR1 is KGHDR and CDR2 is SFDVKD. The CDR3 length is 15 residues. Trimming left V 3 bases short and J 5 bases short, with 13 bases between. CDR3 sequence reads: CATSDVGRGDNEQFF. The CDR3 region has the DNA TGTGCCACCAGTGATGTTGGCCGCGGGGACAATGAGCAGTTCTTC.

The sample holds many counts of this clonotype. V is TRBV5-1 and J is TRBJ1-1, with 9 positions matching TRBD1. CDR3 length: 16 residues. V was clipped by 4 bases and J by 1 base; unmatched bases: 8. From germline, CDR1 is SGHRS and CDR2 YFSETQ. The CDR3 protein is CASSLNPGQGNTEAFF. In nucleotides, the CDR3 is TGCGCCAGCAGCCTAAACCCGGGACAGGGGAACACTGAAGCTTTCTTT.

This clonotype was counted ten times or more. The gene calls are TRBV20-1 and TRBJ2-1; 7 bases map to TRBD2. This CDR3 is built from 15 residues. The germline V gene encodes CDR1 DFQATT and CDR2 SNEGSKA (reference sequence). The junction had 7 bases not matched to a gene; V was cut back by 0 bases and J by 5 bases. The CDR3 sequence: CSARDEASGNNEQFF. The CDR3 region has the DNA TGCAGTGCTAGAGATGAAGCTAGCGGAAACAATGAGCAGTTCTTC.